The rows below give T cell receptor beta chains drawn from one sample of a study of CD8+ T cells in alopecia areata. Assay used: immunoSEQ multiplex PCR; TCRdb lists only in-frame clones, some missing. In the table there are over 120,000 clones, about half of which are singletons. Specimen: CD4+ T cells sorted from blood, collected at week 0. The receptors were sampled from a human donor with alopecia areata. The CDR3 runs from the conserved cysteine through the conserved F or W. A D gene is named only where the DNA matches it firmly. The size of a clone is reported for some rows only, either as once, few or many, or as a class for expanded clones.

clone size | J gene | D gene | V gene | CDR3 DNA | CDR3 protein
- | TRBJ1-2 | - | TRBV2 | TGTGCCAGCAGTGACATTCCCTCCCGCGCCTTC | CASSDIPSRAF
- | TRBJ1-3 | - | TRBV5-1 | TGCGCCAGCAGCTTGGACAGGGCACGTAACACCATATATTTT | CASSLDRARNTIYF
- | TRBJ1-1 | - | TRBV27 | TGTGCCAGCAGTTTAATGGTGAACACTGAAGCTTTCTTT | CASSLMVNTEAFF
- | TRBJ2-6 | - | TRBV7-9 | TGTGCCAGCAGCTTGTGGGACTCTGGGGCCAACGTCCTGACTTTC | CASSLWDSGANVLTF
- | TRBJ1-4 | - | TRBV4-1 | TGCGCCAGCAGGCCCCAGGTCAATGAAAAACTGTTTTTT | CASRPQVNEKLFF
few | TRBJ2-1 | - | TRBV23-1 | TGCGCCAGCAGTTTTTCAGGGGCTTCCCACAATGAGCAGTTCTTC | CASSFSGASHNEQFF
few | TRBJ1-1 | - | TRBV27 | TGTGCCAGCAGTTTAAATCTGTCCGGGGGAGGAACTGAAGCTTTCTTT | CASSLNLSGGGTEAFF
once | TRBJ2-7 | - | TRBV14 | TGTGCCAGCAGCCAAGTGGCGTACGAGCAGTACTTC | CASSQVAYEQYF
- | TRBJ2-6 | - | TRBV7-9 | TGTGCCAGCAGTCCAATTACAGGGACGGGTGGGGCCAACGTCCTGACTTTC | CASSPITGTGGANVLTF
- | TRBJ1-2 | - | TRBV27 | TGTGCCAGCAGTTCCCTGGGGGCTGCTAACTATGGCTACACCTTC | CASSSLGAANYGYTF
- | TRBJ2-7 | TRBD1 | TRBV29-1 | TGCAGCGGGGGACAGGCCAACGAGCAGTACTTC | CSGGQANEQYF
few | TRBJ2-7 | - | TRBV14 | TGTGCCAGCAGCTACCGACTAACCGCCCCTACAGCTTACCCCTACGAGCAGTACTTC | CASSYRLTAPTAYPYEQYF
few | TRBJ1-5 | - | TRBV7-6 | TGTGCCAGCAGCTCAGGGGTGGGACAACGGAACAATCAGCCCCAGCATTTT | CASSSGVGQRNNQPQHF
few | TRBJ1-1 | - | TRBV29-1 | TGCAGCGGTCAGGTGGGGAACACTGAAGCTTTCTTT | CSGQVGNTEAFF
- | TRBJ1-1 | - | TRBV7-9 | TGTGCCAGCAGCCCAGCTAACACTGAAGCTTTCTTT | CASSPANTEAFF
- | TRBJ1-2 | - | TRBV7-2 | TGTGCCAGCGGGGTGGACTATGGCTACACCTTC | CASGVDYGYTF
- | TRBJ1-2 | - | TRBV28 | TGTGCCAGCGTTGGGGCACACTATGGCTACACCTTC | CASVGAHYGYTF
few | TRBJ2-5 | - | TRBV29-1 | TGCAGCGGAAAGCCTGGACAGCAAGAGACCCAGTACTTC | CSGKPGQQETQYF
- | TRBJ2-1 | TRBD2 | TRBV4-1 | TGCGCCAGCGGTCGGGAGGTTAGCGGGTATAGCACCTACAATGAGCAGTTCTTC | CASGREVSGYSTYNEQFF
- | TRBJ2-3 | TRBD2 | TRBV11-2 | TGTGCCAGCAGCTTAGTCTGGCTAGCGGGAGGTGGAGATACGCAGTATTTT | CASSLVWLAGGGDTQYF
- | TRBJ2-2 | TRBD2 | TRBV29-1 | TGCAGCGCTAGCGGTTGGAACACCGGGGAGCTGTTTTTT | CSASGWNTGELFF
few | TRBJ2-2 | - | TRBV2 | TGTGCCAGCAGTGAGGCCGCGACAAACACCGGGGAGCTGTTTTTT | CASSEAATNTGELFF
few | TRBJ2-7 | - | TRBV5-4 | TGTGCCAGCAGCTTGGGGCTGGTGACCGTAAGGGAGCAGTACTTC | CASSLGLVTVREQYF
- | TRBJ2-3 | - | TRBV6-5 | TGTGCCAGCAAAAAACTTGGGGGTGCAGATACGCAGTATTTT | CASKKLGGADTQYF
- | TRBJ2-2 | TRBD1 | TRBV7-3 | TGTGCCAGCAGCTATTTACCGGGACAGGGTATGGCCGGGGAGCTGTTTTTT | CASSYLPGQGMAGELFF
- | TRBJ2-1 | - | TRBV29-1 | TGCAGCGTGAGGCGCGTAAGCAATGAGCAGTTCTTC | CSVRRVSNEQFF
- | TRBJ2-7 | - | TRBV5-1 | TGCGCCAGCAGAACGACAGGAACCTACGAGCAGTACTTC | CASRTTGTYEQYF
- | TRBJ2-3 | - | TRBV6-5 | TGTGCCAGCACCCGAGGGTCGGGAGTCGATACGCAGTATTTT | CASTRGSGVDTQYF